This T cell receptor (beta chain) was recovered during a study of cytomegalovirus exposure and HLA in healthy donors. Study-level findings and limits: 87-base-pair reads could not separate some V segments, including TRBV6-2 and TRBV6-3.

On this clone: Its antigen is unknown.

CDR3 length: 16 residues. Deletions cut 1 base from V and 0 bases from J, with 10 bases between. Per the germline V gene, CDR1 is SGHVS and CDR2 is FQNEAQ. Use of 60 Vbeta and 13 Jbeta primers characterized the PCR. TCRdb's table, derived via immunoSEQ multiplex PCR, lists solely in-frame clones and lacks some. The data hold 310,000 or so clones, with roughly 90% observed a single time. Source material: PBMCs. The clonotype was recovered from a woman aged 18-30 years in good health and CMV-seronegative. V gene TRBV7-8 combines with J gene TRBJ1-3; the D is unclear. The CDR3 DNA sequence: TGTGCCAGCAGCTTAGGCGGAATATACTCTGGAAACACCATATATTTT. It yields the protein CASSLGGIYSGNTIYF.